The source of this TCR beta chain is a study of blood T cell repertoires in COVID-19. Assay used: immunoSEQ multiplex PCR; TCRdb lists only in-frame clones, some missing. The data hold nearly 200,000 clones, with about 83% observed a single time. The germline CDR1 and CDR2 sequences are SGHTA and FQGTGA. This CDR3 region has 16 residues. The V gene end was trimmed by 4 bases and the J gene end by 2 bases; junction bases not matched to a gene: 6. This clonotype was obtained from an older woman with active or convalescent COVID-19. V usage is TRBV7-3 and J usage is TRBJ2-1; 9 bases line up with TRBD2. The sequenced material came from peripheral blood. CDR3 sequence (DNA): TGTGCCAGCAGCTCCGCGGGAGGGGTCCCCTACAATGAGCAGTTCTTC. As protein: CASSSAGGVPYNEQFF.